This T cell receptor beta chain was obtained from a study of blood T cell repertoires in COVID-19. Within the sample, this clone is medium-sized. The CDR3 runs to 22 residues. The junction had 24 bases not matched to a gene; V was cut back by 5 bases and J by 0 bases. From germline, CDR1 is SGHVS and CDR2 FQNEAQ. The repertoire was sequenced with immunoSEQ multiplex PCR; TCRdb's copy has only in-frame clones and lacks some. The sample lists about 120,000 clones, around four fifths seen once, with over 9.5% in the top ten. The clonotype comes from a man between 60 and 75 years old with acute or convalescent COVID-19. Sequences were obtained from peripheral blood. V usage is TRBV7-8 and J usage is TRBJ2-1; TRBD2 matches at 8 bases. CDR3 sequence (DNA): TGTGCCAGCAGCCTGAGAGCTGGACTAGCCGACTTAGGTTATAGCTCCTACAATGAGCAGTTCTTC. Translation: CASSLRAGLADLGYSSYNEQFF.